Each of the 2 T cell receptor beta chains below was sequenced from the same sample in a study of CD8 T cells in ankylosing spondylitis. One entry per CDR3 protein results from TCRdb running MiXCR on the 5' RACE reads. Of some 140,000 distinct CDR3 sequences listed, roughly 8.3% are singletons. The sequenced material came from synovial fluid, either unsorted or a sorted T cell fraction (not recorded which). The receptors here all came from a male donor with ankylosing spondylitis.

This clonotype occurred many times. V gene TRBV28 combines with J gene TRBJ2-5; 10 nucleotides line up with TRBD2. Germline CDR1 is MDHEN and CDR2 is SYDVKM. This CDR3 is 15 amino acids long. Trimming cost V 7 bases and J 4 bases; bases outside gene matches: 9. The CDR3 here is CASTKNSGRRETQYF. The CDR3 nucleotides read TGTGCCAGCACTAAGAATAGCGGGAGGCGAGAGACCCAGTACTTC.

This clonotype was counted ten times or more. This chain joins TRBV5-1 and TRBJ1-6; D is undetermined. CDR1 is SGHRS, CDR2 YFSETQ, per germline. Trimming shortened V by 7 bases and J by 0 bases, and 14 bases separated the two germline ends. This CDR3 is built from 16 residues. The CDR3 loop reads CASCLFGSSYNSPLHF. CDR3 bases: TGCGCCAGCTGCCTCTTCGGAAGCTCCTATAATTCACCCCTCCACTTT.